This T cell receptor (beta chain) was recorded in a study of CD8 T cells in ankylosing spondylitis. The study, taken as a whole, reports: Disease-linked clones reportedly showed significant enrichment in matched ankylosing spondylitis synovial fluid.

CDR1 is ENHRY and CDR2 is SYGVKD in the germline V gene. V was clipped by 7 bases and J by 10 bases, with 19 bases between them. This CDR3 has 13 residues. Generation of TCR beta libraries employed quantitative 5'-RACE incorporating molecular barcodes. TCRdb re-called the 5' RACE reads with MiXCR, one entry per CDR3 protein. The sample includes some 240,000 distinct CDR3 sequences, roughly a quarter of them seen just once. The table lists this clonotype with many counts. Its antigen remains unknown. This chain connects TRBV10-3 to TRBJ2-5, with D possibly matching TRBD2 (6 bases). The sequenced sample consisted of blood, either unsorted or a sorted T cell fraction (not recorded which). The sequence was obtained from a male donor with ankylosing spondylitis or in good health (not recorded which). The CDR3 loop reads CAITPGIGGDQYF. For the CDR3, the DNA is TGTGCCATCACACCGGGTATCGGGGGAGACCAGTACTTC.